A single sample gave rise to the 15 T cell receptor beta chains below, sequenced in a study of cytomegalovirus exposure and HLA in healthy donors. 13 Jbeta primers and 60 Vbeta primers were used for the PCR. Assay used: immunoSEQ multiplex PCR; TCRdb lists only in-frame clones, some missing. The sample yields about 120,000 clones, 50% to 80% seen once. The source material was PBMCs. The receptors were sampled from a woman aged 35 to 49 in good health and CMV-seropositive.

This sequence joins TRBV5-6 and TRBJ1-1; D uncertain. The CDR3 covers 14 residues. CDR1 is SGHDT, CDR2 YYEEEE, per germline. The V end lost 0 bases, the J end lost 0 bases, and 6 bases lay between the germline ends. CDR3 amino acids: CASSLGPLNTEAFF. The CDR3 nucleotides read TGTGCCAGCAGCTTGGGGCCTTTGAACACTGAAGCTTTCTTT.

J is TRBJ2-1 and V is TRBV19; maybe TRBD2 (6 bases). CDR1 is LNHDA and CDR2 is SQIVND in the germline V gene (reference sequence). Trimming stripped 3 bases from V and 3 bases from J, with 18 bases between. The CDR3 is 17 residues long. CDR3 in amino acids: CASSMGPGDSYYNEQFF. The CDR3 DNA reads as TGTGCCAGTAGTATGGGTCCGGGAGACTCCTACTACAATGAGCAGTTCTTC.

V usage is TRBV14 and J usage is TRBJ2-7; 8 bases map to TRBD2. With V trimmed by 1 base and J by 4 bases, 6 bases remained unmatched. The CDR3 length is 15 residues. Germline CDR1 is SGHDN and CDR2 is FVKESK. CDR3 loop: CASSQGTGRAYEQYF. The CDR3 DNA is TGTGCCAGCAGCCAAGGGACCGGGAGGGCGTACGAGCAGTACTTC. Based on the CDR3 plus reference TRBV14 and TRBJ2-7, the full variable domain is EAGVTQFPSHSVIEKGQTVTLRCDPISGHDNLYWYRRVMGKEIKFLLHFVKESKQDESGMPNNRFLAERTGGTYSTLKVQPAELEDSGVYFCASSQGTGRAYEQYFGPGTRLTVT.

The chain employs TRBV27 and TRBJ1-2; D may be TRBD1 (5 bases). Trimming pared 4 bases from V and 1 base from J, leaving 7 bases between. Germline CDR1 reads MNHEY; CDR2 reads SMNVEV (reference sequence). This CDR3 has 13 amino acids. The CDR3: CASSWGSNYGYTF. DNA of the CDR3: TGTGCCAGCAGTTGGGGCAGTAACTATGGCTACACCTTC.

There are a few counts of this clone. This chain connects TRBV28 to TRBJ1-4; maybe TRBD1 (6 bases). The CDR3 sequence is 15 residues long. Trimming shortened V by 5 bases and J by 8 bases, and 18 bases separated the two germline ends. CDR1 and CDR2 from the germline V gene are MDHEN and SYDVKM. The CDR3 loop reads CASSKGGGYNEKLFF. CDR3 nucleotide sequence: TGTGCCAGCAGTAAGGGGGGGGGCTATAACGAAAAACTGTTTTTT.

The V call is TRBV7-6, the J call TRBJ2-1, with D uncertain. Between the trimmed V and J ends, which lost 2 bases and 0 bases, there was a span of 11 bases. The CDR3 consists of 16 residues. Germline CDR1 and CDR2: SGHVS and FNYEAQ. For the CDR3, the DNA is TGTGCCAGCAGCTTAAGTCCTCCGAGCTCCTACAATGAGCAGTTCTTC. It encodes CASSLSPPSSYNEQFF.

This chain links TRBV5-1 with TRBJ2-1, with TRBD1 identical over 7 bases. Germline V CDR1 and CDR2: SGHRS, YFSETQ. After removal of 2 bases from V and 5 bases from J, the junction contained 7 bases not matched to a gene. This CDR3 contains 15 residues. CDR3 in amino acids: CASSLVTGYDNEQFF. The DNA of the CDR3 is TGCGCCAGCAGCTTAGTGACAGGGTACGACAATGAGCAGTTCTTC.

A few counts support this clone. CDR3: CASSYSNWSDAFF. The CDR3 DNA follows: TGTGCCAGCAGTTACTCGAATTGGAGTGACGCTTTCTTT. This chain connects TRBV6-5 to TRBJ1-1; D unclear. V shed 0 bases and J shed 11 bases, with 13 bases lying between them. Germline V CDR1 and CDR2: MNHEY, SVGAGI. The CDR3 is made up of 13 amino acids.

The chain has TRBV6-5 and TRBJ1-4; D is ambiguous. Germline V lookup: CDR1 MNHEY, CDR2 SVGAGI. Trimming took 4 bases from V and 7 from J, leaving 16 bases between them. The CDR3 has 15 amino acids. The chain's CDR3 is CASSWRTEGGEKLFF. DNA for the CDR3: TGTGCCAGCAGTTGGAGGACGGAGGGCGGTGAAAAACTGTTTTTT.

This clone turned up a few times. Other nucleotide sequences in the sample specify the same CDR3. The V and J genes are TRBV7-9 and TRBJ1-5, with D perhaps TRBD1 (6 bases). CDR1 is SEHNR and CDR2 is FQNEAQ in the germline V gene (reference sequence). CDR3 length: 14 amino acids. With 3 bases removed from V and 4 bases from J, the gap between germline ends came to 10 bases. For the CDR3, the DNA is TGTGCCAGCAGCTTGGGGGCCGGGAATCAGCCCCAGCATTTT. It is translated as CASSLGAGNQPQHF.

J is TRBJ2-5 and V is TRBV2; 11 bases are a match to TRBD2. There are 16 residues in the CDR3. Per germline, CDR1 SNHLY and CDR2 FYNNEI. J lost 1 base, V lost 6 bases, and 7 bases had no gene match. Here the CDR3 DNA reads TGTGCCAGCAGGCGAACTAGCGGGGGTATCCAAGAGACCCAGTACTTC. Protein: CASRRTSGGIQETQYF.

The rearrangement uses TRBV5-4 and TRBJ2-3; possible D gene TRBD2, 5 bases. The CDR3 contains 16 residues. Germline V gene data show CDR1 as SGHNT and CDR2 as YYREEE (reference sequence). V shed 1 base and J shed 4 bases, with 16 bases lying between them. The CDR3 DNA is TGTGCCAGCAGCTTGCGGGTAGGGAGTATACCAGATACGCAGTATTTT. Encoded protein: CASSLRVGSIPDTQYF.

Only a few counts were recorded for this clone. CDR3 bases: TGCGCCAGCAGTCCGACAGTAGCCACTGAAGCTTTCTTT. Translation gives CASSPTVATEAFF. This chain uses TRBV5-1 with TRBJ1-1, with a possible D match to TRBD1 (5 bases). Deletions cut 5 bases from V and 4 bases from J, with 12 bases between. The CDR3 extends over 13 amino acids. Germline V CDR1 and CDR2: SGHRS, YFSETQ.

The sample holds a few counts of this clone. The conserved phenylalanine or tryptophan normally closing the CDR3 is absent here, so this likely arose from a read error. No DNA is shown, since the ends of the CDR3 on it are uncertain; the CDR3 is the one TCRdb lists. The V call is TRBV28, the J call TRBJ1-1. Germline V gives CDR1 MDHEN, CDR2 SYDVKM. Counting both end residues, the CDR3 totals 13 amino acids. CDR3: CASSSIPGYTMEI.

For the CDR3, the DNA is TGTGCCAGCAGTCTCCCCCAGGACAGAAACTATGGCTACACCTTC. It codes for CASSLPQDRNYGYTF. The chain has TRBV28 and TRBJ1-2, with D tentatively TRBD1 (6 bases). CDR3 length equals 15 residues. Deletions cut 5 bases from V and 2 bases from J, with 15 bases between. Germline V CDR1 and CDR2: MDHEN, SYDVKM.